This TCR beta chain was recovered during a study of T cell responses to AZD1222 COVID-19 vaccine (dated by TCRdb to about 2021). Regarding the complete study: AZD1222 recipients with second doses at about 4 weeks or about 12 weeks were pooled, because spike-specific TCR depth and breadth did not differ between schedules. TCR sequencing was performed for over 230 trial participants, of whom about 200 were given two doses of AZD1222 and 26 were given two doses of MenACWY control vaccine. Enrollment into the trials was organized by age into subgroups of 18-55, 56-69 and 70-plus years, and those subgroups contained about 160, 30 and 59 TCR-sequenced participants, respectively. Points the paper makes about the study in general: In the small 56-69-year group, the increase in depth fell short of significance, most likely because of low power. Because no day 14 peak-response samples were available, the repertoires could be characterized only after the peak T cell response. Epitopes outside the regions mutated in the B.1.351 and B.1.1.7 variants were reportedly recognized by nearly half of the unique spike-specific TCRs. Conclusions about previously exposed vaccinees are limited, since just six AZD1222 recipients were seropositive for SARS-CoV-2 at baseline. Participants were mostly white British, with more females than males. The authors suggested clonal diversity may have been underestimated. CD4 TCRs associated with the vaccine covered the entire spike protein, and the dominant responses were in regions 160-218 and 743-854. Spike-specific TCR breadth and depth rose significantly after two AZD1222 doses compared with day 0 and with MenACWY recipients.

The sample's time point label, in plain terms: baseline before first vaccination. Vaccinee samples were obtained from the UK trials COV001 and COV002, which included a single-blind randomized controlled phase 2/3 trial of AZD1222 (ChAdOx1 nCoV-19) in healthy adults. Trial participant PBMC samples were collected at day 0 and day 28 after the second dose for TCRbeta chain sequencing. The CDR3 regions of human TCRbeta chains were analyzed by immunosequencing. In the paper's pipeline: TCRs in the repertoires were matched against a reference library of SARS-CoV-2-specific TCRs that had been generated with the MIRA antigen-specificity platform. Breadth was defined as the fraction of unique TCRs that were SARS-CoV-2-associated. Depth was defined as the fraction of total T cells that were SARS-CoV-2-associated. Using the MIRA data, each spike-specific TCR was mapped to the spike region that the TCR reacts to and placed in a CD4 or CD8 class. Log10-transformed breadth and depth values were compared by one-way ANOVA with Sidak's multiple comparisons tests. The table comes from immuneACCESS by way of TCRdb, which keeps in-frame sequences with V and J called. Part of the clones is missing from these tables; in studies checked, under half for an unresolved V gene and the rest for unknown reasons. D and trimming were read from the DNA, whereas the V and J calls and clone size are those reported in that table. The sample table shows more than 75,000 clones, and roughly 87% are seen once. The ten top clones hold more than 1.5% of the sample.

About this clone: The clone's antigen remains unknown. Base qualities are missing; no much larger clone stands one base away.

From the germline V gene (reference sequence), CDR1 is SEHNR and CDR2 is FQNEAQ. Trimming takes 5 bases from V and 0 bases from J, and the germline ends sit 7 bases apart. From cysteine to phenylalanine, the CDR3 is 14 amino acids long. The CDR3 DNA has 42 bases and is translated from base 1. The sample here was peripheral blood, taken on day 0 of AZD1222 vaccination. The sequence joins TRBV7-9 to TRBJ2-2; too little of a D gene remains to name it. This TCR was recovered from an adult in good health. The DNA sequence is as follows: TGTGCCAGCAGCGGATCAACGAACACCGGGGAGCTGTTTTTT. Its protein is CASSGSTNTGELFF. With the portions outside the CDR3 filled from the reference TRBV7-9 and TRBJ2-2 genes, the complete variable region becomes DTGVSQNPRHKITKRGQNVTFRCDPISEHNRLYWYRQTLGQGPEFLTYFQNEAQLEKSRLLSDRFSAERPKGSFSTLEIQRTEQGDSAMYLCASSGSTNTGELFFGEGSRLTVL.